What follows are 6 T cell receptor beta chains derived from one specimen sequenced in a study of blood T cell repertoires in COVID-19. TCRdb's table, derived via immunoSEQ multiplex PCR, lists solely in-frame clones and lacks some. Here the sample spans some 100,000 clones, roughly 80% being singletons. Material: peripheral blood. Receptors originate from a man aged 55 to 70 with acute or convalescent COVID-19.

This chain links TRBV21-1 with TRBJ1-5; TRBD1, as called in the table, went unchecked against the DNA. TRBV21-1 is labeled a pseudogene. The CDR3 has 19 residues. The CDR3 DNA follows: TGTGCCAGCAGCAAAGGCCCCCTCCGGGACAGTTATAGCAATCAGCCCCAGCATTTT. Translation gives CASSKGPLRDSYSNQPQHF.

The table lists this clone with a few counts. The chain is built from TRBV7-2 and TRBJ2-1, with TRBD1 matching 9 bases. Germline V CDR1 and CDR2: SGHTA, FQGNSA. With 5 bases clipped from V and 7 bases from J, the junction kept 12 bases outside the gene matches. This CDR3 is built from 16 residues. CDR3 amino acids: CASSGGDRAARNEQFF. Here the CDR3 DNA reads TGTGCCAGCAGCGGGGGGGACAGGGCCGCCCGAAATGAGCAGTTCTTC.

This clone was detected once. The chain recombines TRBV5-1 with TRBJ2-5; D is possibly TRBD2 (6 bases). CDR1 is SGHRS and CDR2 is YFSETQ in the germline V gene. The V end lost 4 bases, the J end lost 1 base, and 11 bases lay between the germline ends. The CDR3 has 14 residues. The CDR3 DNA is TGCGCCAGCAGCCGGGACTGGGCCCAAGAGACCCAGTACTTC. It yields the protein CASSRDWAQETQYF.

This clone has ten or more counts. The chain combines TRBV10-3 with TRBJ2-2; 9 bases align to TRBD2. Trimming at V came to 1 base and at J to 2 bases, leaving 2 bases not matched to a gene. The CDR3 totals 16 residues. Germline lookup yields CDR1 ENHRY and CDR2 SYGVKD. The CDR3 reads CAISEWLAGNTGELFF. CDR3 sequence (DNA): TGTGCCATCAGTGAGTGGCTAGCGGGAAACACCGGGGAGCTGTTTTTT.

V is TRBV7-8 and J is TRBJ2-1, with 12 bases that match TRBD2. The CDR3 has 16 residues. Germline V gives CDR1 SGHVS, CDR2 FQNEAQ. The V and J ends lost 5 bases and 8 bases, in that order; junction bases with no gene match: 10. CDR3 nucleotide sequence: TGTGCCAGCAGCCTACGACTAGCGGGAGTTTGGTATGAGCAGTTCTTC. Translation: CASSLRLAGVWYEQFF.

A single count supports this clone. The rearrangement uses TRBV6-6 and TRBJ2-7, with 12 positions matching TRBD2. The CDR3 covers 14 residues. The V segment lost 5 bases and the J segment 5 bases; nucleotides outside the gene matches: 4. In germline, CDR1 is MNHNY, CDR2 SVGAGI (reference sequence). The CDR3 DNA reads as TGTGCCAGCAGTATAGGACTAGCGGGAAACGAGCAGTACTTC. Translating it yields CASSIGLAGNEQYF.